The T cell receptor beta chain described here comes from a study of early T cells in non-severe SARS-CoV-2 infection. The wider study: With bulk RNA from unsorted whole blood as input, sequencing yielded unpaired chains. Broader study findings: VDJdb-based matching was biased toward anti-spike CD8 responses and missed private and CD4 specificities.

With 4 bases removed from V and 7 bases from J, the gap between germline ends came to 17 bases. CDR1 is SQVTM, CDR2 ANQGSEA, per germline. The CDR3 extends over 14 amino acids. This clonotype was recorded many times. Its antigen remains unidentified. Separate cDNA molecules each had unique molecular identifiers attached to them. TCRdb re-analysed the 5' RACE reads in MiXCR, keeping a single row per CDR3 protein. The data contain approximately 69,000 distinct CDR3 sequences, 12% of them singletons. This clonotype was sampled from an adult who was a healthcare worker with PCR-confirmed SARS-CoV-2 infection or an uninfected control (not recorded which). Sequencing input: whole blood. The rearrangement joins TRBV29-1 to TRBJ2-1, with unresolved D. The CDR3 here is CSVVRRNAINEQFF. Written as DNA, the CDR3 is TGCAGCGTTGTTCGACGGAACGCAATTAATGAGCAGTTCTTC.